This TCR beta chain was captured in a study of shared clonotypes between healthy human individuals (dated by TCRdb to 2018 to 2021). With regard to the full study: Three men and two women, aged 18 to 49 years, made up the cohort. Per donor, three plates each were used for CD4 naive and CD4 memory, two for CD8 naive, and one for CD8 memory. To increase sequencing depth and limit assay-specific biases, TCR repertoire library preparation and sequencing were carried out by different laboratories using diverse techniques. To estimate repertoire size and how much clonotype sharing occurs between individuals, the study deeply sequenced the blood TCR repertoires of roughly 5 healthy adults. Between about 0.94 and 8.9 billion PBMCs per donor were obtained by leukapheresis.

With regard to this clone: Its binding antigen is unknown. No clone much larger than this one lies a single base away; base qualities are absent.

CD8 naive samples consisted of CD45RO-negative cells that were positively selected for CCR7, yielding a CD45RA+CCR7+ population without TemRA cells. The donors were healthy, HIV-negative adults with no recently reported acute infections or vaccinations. All donors were Caucasian adults living in Nashville, Tennessee, USA. After blood collection by leukapheresis, PBMCs were isolated using Ficoll-Histopaque density gradient centrifugation and then cryopreserved in the vapor phase of liquid nitrogen. Purity and quantity of every magnetically sorted T cell population were checked by analytical flow cytometry. Genomic DNA was isolated from each sorted fraction and quantified by UV absorbance on a Nanodrop 2000c. Using the deep immunoSEQ assay, TCR CDR3 regions were amplified from genomic DNA by multiplex PCR. Extracted genomic DNA from each cell subset was spread evenly across all wells of several immunoSEQ 96-well plates, with each plate serving as a replicate. For sorted subsets, each replicate PCR was loaded with about 0.2 ug genomic DNA, equivalent to approximately 27,000 T cell genomes. Purified libraries were measured with a Qubit 3.0 fluorometer, size-checked on a Bioanalyzer 2100, and measured again with the KAPA Library Quantification kit. Every immunoSEQ 96-well plate was sequenced on a separate single-read 150-cycle Illumina NextSeq 550 flow cell. The paper's data handling went like this. Because only junctional sequences without quality scores were contained in the immunoSEQ output, filtering matching that applied to full-length reads could not be performed. Sequences were annotated with PyIR, a Python wrapper for IgBLAST v1.9, and V/J genes and CDR3 were assigned using IMGT germline references. Reads with weak V/J assignments (E-value above 1e-6), missing CDR3, stop codons, out-of-frame junctions, or ambiguous translated residues were removed. A V3J clonotype was defined by an identical inferred V gene, J gene, and CDR3 amino acid sequence. The percentage overlap between two repertoires was calculated by dividing the number of shared unique clonotypes by the size of the smaller repertoire. Repertoire richness was assessed with RTK rarefaction, the Chao1 estimator, and Recon v2.1 estimates of unobserved clonotypes. Generation probabilities were computed with OLGA for all TCRbeta clonotypes obtained by the gDNA method from several donors. The clones in this table, taken by TCRdb from immuneACCESS, are in-frame only. Not every clone is retained; where verified, under half of the shortfall comes from an unresolved V gene, and the cause of the rest is unknown. V and J calls and clone size follow that table, whereas D and trimming were derived from the DNA. This sample comprises roughly 2 million clones, about 95% of them detected only once. The top ten clonotypes cover 0.85% to 1.3% of the sample.

Points the paper makes about the study in general: Sampling was restricted to blood, and TCR repertoires in tissues likely differ from the TCR repertoires found in blood. Because the study included only a small number of donors, the genetic and exposure-history diversity represented was limited. Pairwise subsampling indicated that sequencing depth was expected to affect the degree of clonotype sharing among donors. Sharing across a few donors was observed for roughly 5.4% of naive CD4, over 3% of naive CD8, 2% to 2.5% of memory CD4, and about 0.39% of memory CD8 clonotypes. Even with the large sequencing depth, rarefaction of the sorted-subset datasets indicated that sequencing was incomplete. Compared with non-shared clonotypes, the clonotypes found in all four sorted-subset donors had higher generation probabilities. Naive subsets generally had larger estimated clonotype richness than memory subsets did.

From a lookup of the germline V gene, CDR1 and CDR2 are MGHRA and YSYEKL. From the cysteine through the phenylalanine, the CDR3 covers 16 amino acids. Only the CDR3 DNA stays, 48 bases, in frame from base 1. The V end loses 3 bases and the J end loses 2 bases, and a stretch of 14 bases separates them. Recombination linked TRBV4-1 to TRBJ1-5; perhaps TRBD1 is the D gene, with 5 bases matching. The sequencing sample was made of naive CD8+ T cells sorted from blood. The cell subset or site label corresponds to: CD45RA+CCR7+. This receptor was taken from a young man in good health. This receptor carries the CDR3 CASSHGPGTGNQPQHF. DNA sequence: TGCGCCAGCAGCCATGGACCGGGGACCGGCAATCAGCCCCAGCATTTT.